The next 21 T cell receptor beta chains were all read from a single sample in a study of blood T cell repertoires in COVID-19. Data came from immunoSEQ multiplex PCR; TCRdb stores just in-frame clones and leaves some out. The sample lists approximately 98,000 clones; approximately 81% were seen once. Sequencing was performed on peripheral blood. The receptors originated from a woman older than 75 with acute or convalescent COVID-19.

The chain is built from TRBV5-1 and TRBJ2-3; maybe TRBD1 (7 bases). The CDR3 has 15 residues. Looked up from germline, CDR1 is SGHRS and CDR2 is YFSETQ. V was cut by 4 bases and J by 5 bases, with 17 bases left in between. CDR3 sequence: CASSPQGGRGDTQYF. The CDR3 DNA reads as TGCGCCAGCAGCCCCCAGGGGGGACGAGGAGATACGCAGTATTTT.

In its sample, this clone was seen once. The chain employs TRBV6-5 and TRBJ1-6, with D tentatively TRBD1 (6 bases). V shed 7 bases and J shed 7 bases, with 14 bases lying between them. Looked up from germline, CDR1 is MNHEY and CDR2 is SVGAGI. The CDR3 contains 14 residues. The CDR3 sequence: CASKRRQGNSPLHF. CDR3 nucleotide sequence: TGTGCCAGCAAACGAAGGCAGGGGAATTCACCCCTCCACTTT.

The chain links TRBV27 to TRBJ1-1; 11 nucleotides align to TRBD1. J lost 4 bases, V lost 7 bases, and 11 bases had no gene match. Germline CDR1 is MNHEY and CDR2 is SMNVEV (reference sequence). The CDR3 has 16 amino acids. DNA for the CDR3: TGTGCCAGCACCCTGGGACAGGGGGTGCGGGGCACTGAAGCTTTCTTT. Its translation: CASTLGQGVRGTEAFF.

The chain links TRBV5-1 to TRBJ2-1; tentative D call: TRBD1 (6 bases). CDR1 and CDR2 from the germline V gene are SGHRS and YFSETQ. The CDR3 is 15 residues long. Trimming took off 2 bases at V and 8 bases at J, with 17 bases between the two ends. The CDR3 DNA reads TGCGCCAGCAGCTTACAGGGTCGTGTGGTCGATGAGCAGTTCTTC. It translates to CASSLQGRVVDEQFF.

The J gene is TRBJ1-1, the V gene TRBV3-1 (or the pseudogene TRBV3-2); tentatively, D is TRBD1 (5 bases). Germline lookup yields CDR1 LGHDT and CDR2 YNNKEL (reference sequence). The CDR3 is 15 residues long. V lost 2 bases to trimming and J lost 5 bases, with 15 bases between them. The CDR3 sequence is CASSQMDNLGTEAFF. The CDR3 DNA follows: TGTGCCAGCAGCCAAATGGACAACCTGGGGACTGAAGCTTTCTTT.

The V and J genes are TRBV28 and TRBJ1-4; D might be TRBD1 (6 bases). The CDR3 extends over 13 amino acids. Looked up from germline, CDR1 is MDHEN and CDR2 is SYDVKM. V was trimmed by 6 bases and J by 10 bases, leaving 15 bases between them. In DNA, the CDR3 is TGTGCCAGCAGCCTCCAGGGGACGTCAAAACTGTTTTTT. Protein product: CASSLQGTSKLFF.

The chain joins TRBV10-3 to TRBJ1-2; TRBD1 matches 7 bases. Trimming removed 5 bases from V and 3 bases from J; junction bases left unmatched: 6. This CDR3 has 14 amino acids. Germline-derived CDR1 and CDR2 are ENHRY and SYGVKD. CDR3 sequence reads: CAISKFTGDYGYTF. The CDR3, as DNA: TGTGCCATCAGTAAATTTACAGGGGACTATGGCTACACCTTC.

The chain is built from TRBV19 and TRBJ2-6; no reliable D call. Trimming took 5 bases from V and 1 from J, leaving 3 bases between them. The CDR3 consists of 13 residues. CDR1 LNHDA and CDR2 SQIVND come from the germline V gene (reference sequence). CDR3 sequence reads: CASSPSGANVLTF. DNA of the CDR3: TGTGCCAGTAGTCCTTCTGGGGCCAACGTCCTGACTTTC.

The J gene is TRBJ1-5, the V gene TRBV6-2 or TRBV6-3, with D perhaps matching TRBD1 (5 bases). The CDR3 runs 13 residues. Trimming removed 0 bases at V and 7 bases at J, with 7 bases between. CDR1 and CDR2 (germline): MNHEY, SVGEGT. The CDR3 loop reads CASSYSRGQPQHF. The CDR3 region has the DNA TGTGCCAGCAGTTACTCAAGGGGACAGCCCCAGCATTTT.

This clone showed up many times. The chain links TRBV2 to TRBJ1-2, with TRBD1 identical over 8 bases. The CDR3 extends over 14 amino acids. Germline V gene data show CDR1 as SNHLY and CDR2 as FYNNEI. V shed 7 bases, J shed 3 bases, and the junction held 7 bases outside the gene matches. As DNA, the CDR3 is TGTGCCAGCATGGGCACGGACAGGGACTATGGCTACACCTTC. It codes for CASMGTDRDYGYTF.

This sequence joins TRBV7-3 and TRBJ2-3; D unresolved. The V gene's germline CDR1 is SGHTA and CDR2 FQGTGA. Trimming shortened V by 3 bases and J by 3 bases, and 10 bases separated the two germline ends. The CDR3 runs to 14 residues. For the CDR3, the DNA is TGTGCCAGCAGCTTCCAGGCTGCGACAGATACGCAGTATTTT. As protein: CASSFQAATDTQYF.

The J gene is TRBJ1-4, the V gene TRBV3-1 (or the pseudogene TRBV3-2), with TRBD1 identical over 7 bases. The germline CDR1 and CDR2 sequences are LGHDT and YNNKEL (reference sequence). The CDR3 is 15 amino acids. V gave up 5 bases and J gave up 8 bases; unmatched junction bases: 11. The CDR3, as DNA: TGTGCCAGCAGCGAACGACAGGGAGCCAAAGAAAAACTGTTTTTT. Protein: CASSERQGAKEKLFF.

The chain uses TRBV30 and TRBJ1-2, with 7 bases identical to TRBD1. Losses at the gene ends were 3 bases for V and 7 bases for J; bases not matched to a gene: 8. CDR3 size: 13 residues. Germline V gives CDR1 GTSNPN, CDR2 SVGIG (reference sequence). CDR3 nucleotide sequence: TGTGCCTGGAGCCTACAGGGGCTAAGTGGCTACACCTTC. Its translation: CAWSLQGLSGYTF.

This clone showed up just a few times. V usage is TRBV27 and J usage is TRBJ2-1; tentative D call: TRBD1 (6 bases). CDR1 is MNHEY, CDR2 SMNVEV, per germline (reference sequence). Trimming pared 3 bases from V and 0 bases from J, leaving 9 bases between. This CDR3 region has 15 residues. In DNA form, the CDR3 reads TGTGCCAGCAGTTTGAAACAGGGCTCCTACAATGAGCAGTTCTTC. Its protein product is CASSLKQGSYNEQFF.

The rearrangement links TRBV6-5 to TRBJ1-5; 9 nucleotides line up with TRBD1. Germline values: CDR1 MNHEY, CDR2 SVGAGI. With 2 bases clipped from V and 7 bases from J, the junction kept 6 bases outside the gene matches. The CDR3 consists of 15 residues. The CDR3 region is CASSYQDRGFQPQHF. In DNA, the CDR3 is TGTGCCAGCAGTTACCAGGACAGGGGATTCCAGCCCCAGCATTTT.

V usage is TRBV7-6 and J usage is TRBJ2-1; D uncertain. The V end was cut by 5 bases, the J end by 7 bases, with 24 bases between. The CDR3 totals 17 residues. Germline CDR1 reads SGHVS; CDR2 reads FNYEAQ. CDR3 nucleotides: TGTGCCAGCAGCCTCAGCATATCGAGGCCGGTAAAGAATGAGCAGTTCTTC. Translated, it gives CASSLSISRPVKNEQFF.

The V gene is TRBV5-4, the J gene TRBJ2-5; 10 positions agree with TRBD2. This CDR3 region has 17 residues. Germline V lookup: CDR1 SGHNT, CDR2 YYREEE (reference sequence). V lost 4 bases to trimming and J lost 5 bases; unmatched junction nucleotides: 14. The CDR3 DNA is TGTGCCAGCAGCAGGCGGACTAGCGGTCGGGGTGGGGAGACCCAGTACTTC. This encodes CASSRRTSGRGGETQYF.

CDR3 nucleotide sequence: TGTGCCAGCAGTTACGACAGGATTAATTACGAGCAGTACTTC. Protein: CASSYDRINYEQYF. The chain has TRBV6-5 and TRBJ2-7; TRBD1 might be the D (6 bases). Germline V lookup: CDR1 MNHEY, CDR2 SVGAGI. The CDR3 is made up of 14 amino acids. V was clipped by 2 bases and J by 4 bases, with 12 bases between them.

This clone occurred a few times. V usage is TRBV3-1 (or the pseudogene TRBV3-2) and J usage is TRBJ1-2; D gene ambiguous. This CDR3 is 14 amino acids long. CDR1 and CDR2 (germline): LGHDT, YNNKEL (reference sequence). V dropped 3 bases and J dropped 8 bases, with 16 bases sitting between them. This CDR3 is CASSQVTRASGYTF. DNA for the CDR3: TGTGCCAGCAGCCAGGTCACGAGAGCGTCCGGCTACACCTTC.

The rearrangement uses TRBV28 and TRBJ2-3; 10 nucleotides match TRBD2. The germline V gene has CDR1 MDHEN and CDR2 SYDVKM. The V segment lost 5 bases and the J segment 1 base; nucleotides outside the gene matches: 3. The CDR3 loop spans 15 amino acids. The CDR3 here is CASSPGTSGTDTQYF. In nucleotides, the CDR3 is TGTGCCAGCAGTCCGGGGACTAGCGGCACAGATACGCAGTATTTT.

The CDR3 reads CASSLQGSYGYTF. The CDR3 nucleotides read TGTGCCAGCAGCCTGCAGGGGTCCTATGGCTACACCTTC. This rearrangement joins TRBV7-9 to TRBJ1-2, with a tentative D call TRBD1 (6 bases). Germline values: CDR1 SEHNR, CDR2 FQNEAQ (reference sequence). With 5 bases removed from V and 4 bases from J, the gap between germline ends came to 11 bases. This CDR3 contains 13 residues. The complete variable domain, with remaining parts taken from reference TRBV7-9 and TRBJ1-2, reads DTGVSQNPRHKITKRGQNVTFRCDPISEHNRLYWYRQTLGQGPEFLTYFQNEAQLEKSRLLSDRFSAERPKGSFSTLEIQRTEQGDSAMYLCASSLQGSYGYTFGSGTRLTVV.